This T cell receptor beta chain was found in a study of shared clonotypes between healthy human individuals. Study-level points and caveats: Investigators collected only blood, and repertoires in tissues likely differ.

The CDR3 has 15 residues. From germline, CDR1 is GTSNPN and CDR2 SVGIG (reference sequence). After removal of 0 bases from V and 7 bases from J, the junction contained 11 bases not matched to a gene. Naive CD8 populations comprised CD45RO-negative cells positively selected for CCR7, excluding terminally differentiated effector memory CD45RA+ cells. Remarks on this clone: The antigen is unknown.

TCRdb's copy holds only in-frame clones and misses some; the assay was immunoSEQ multiplex PCR. The repertoire holds about 2,200,000 clones, with 90% to 95% as singletons. The TCR sequence derives from a man aged 18 to 29 in good health. Some clones in this sample may be carry-over from other donors' samples. Sequenced sample: naive CD8+ T cells from PBMCs. The rearrangement joins TRBV30 to TRBJ2-5; 7 nucleotides match TRBD2. The CDR3 region is CAWSVGVLAVTTQYF. In DNA form, the CDR3 reads TGTGCCTGGAGTGTAGGAGTTCTAGCGGTGACGACCCAGTACTTC.